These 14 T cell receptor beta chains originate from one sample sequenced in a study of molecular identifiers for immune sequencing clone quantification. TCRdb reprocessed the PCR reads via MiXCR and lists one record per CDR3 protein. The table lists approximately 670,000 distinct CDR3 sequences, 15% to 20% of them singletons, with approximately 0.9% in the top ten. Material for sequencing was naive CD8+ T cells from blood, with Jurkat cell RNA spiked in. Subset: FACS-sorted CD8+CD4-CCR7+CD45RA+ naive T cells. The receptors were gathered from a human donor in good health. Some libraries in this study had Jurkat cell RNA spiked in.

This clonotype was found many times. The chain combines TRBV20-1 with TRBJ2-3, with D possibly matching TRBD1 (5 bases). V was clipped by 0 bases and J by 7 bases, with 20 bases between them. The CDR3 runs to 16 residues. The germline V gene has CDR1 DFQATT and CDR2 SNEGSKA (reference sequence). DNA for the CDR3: TGCAGTGCTAGAGACGCCGGACCGCAGGGCGGATATACGCAGTATTTT. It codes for CSARDAGPQGGYTQYF.

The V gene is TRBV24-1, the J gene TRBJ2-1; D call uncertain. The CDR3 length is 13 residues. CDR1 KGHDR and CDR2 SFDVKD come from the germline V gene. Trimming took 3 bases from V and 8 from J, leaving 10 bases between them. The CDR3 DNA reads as TGTGCCACCAGTGATCTAGGGATGGATGAGCAGTTCTTC. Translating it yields CATSDLGMDEQFF.

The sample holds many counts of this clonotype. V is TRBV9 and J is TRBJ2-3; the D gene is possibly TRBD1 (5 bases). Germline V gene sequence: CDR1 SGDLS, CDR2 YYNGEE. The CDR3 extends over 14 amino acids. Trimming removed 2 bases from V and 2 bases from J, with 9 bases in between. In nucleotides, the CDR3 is TGTGCCAGCAGCGTCTTGACAGCCACAGATACGCAGTATTTT. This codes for CASSVLTATDTQYF.

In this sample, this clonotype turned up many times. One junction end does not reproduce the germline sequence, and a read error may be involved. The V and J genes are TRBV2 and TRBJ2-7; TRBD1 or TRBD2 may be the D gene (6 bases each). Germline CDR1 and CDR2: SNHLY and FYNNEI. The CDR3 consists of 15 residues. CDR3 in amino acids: CASREGHGGGYEQYF. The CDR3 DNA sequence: TGTGCCAGCAGGGAAGGGCACGGAGGGGGCTACGAGCAGTACTTC.

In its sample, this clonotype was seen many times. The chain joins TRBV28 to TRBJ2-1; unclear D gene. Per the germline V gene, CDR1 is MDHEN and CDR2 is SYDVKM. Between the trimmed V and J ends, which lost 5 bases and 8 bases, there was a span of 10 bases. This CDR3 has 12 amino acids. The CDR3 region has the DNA TGTGCCAGCAGTCCCCAAGGAGATGAGCAGTTCTTC. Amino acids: CASSPQGDEQFF. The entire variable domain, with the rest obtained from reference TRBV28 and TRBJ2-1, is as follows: DVKVTQSSRYLVKRTGEKVFLECVQDMDHENMFWYRQDPGLGLRLIYFSYDVKMKEKGDIPEGYSVSREKKERFSLILESASTNQTSMYLCASSPQGDEQFFGPGTRLTVL.

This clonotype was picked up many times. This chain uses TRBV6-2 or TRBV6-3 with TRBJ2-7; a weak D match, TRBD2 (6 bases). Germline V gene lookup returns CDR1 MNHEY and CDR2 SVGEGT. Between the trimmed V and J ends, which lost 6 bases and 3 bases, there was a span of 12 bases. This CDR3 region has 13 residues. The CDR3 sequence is CASSKGLVYEQYF. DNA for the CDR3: TGTGCCAGCAGCAAGGGACTGGTCTACGAGCAGTACTTC.

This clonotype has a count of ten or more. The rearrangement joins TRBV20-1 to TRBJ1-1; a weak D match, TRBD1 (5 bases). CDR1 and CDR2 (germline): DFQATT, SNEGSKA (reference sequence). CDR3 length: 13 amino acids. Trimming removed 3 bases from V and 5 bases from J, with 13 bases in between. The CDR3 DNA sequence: TGCAGTGCTAGTGCAGGGAGGTATACTGAAGCTTTCTTT. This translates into CSASAGRYTEAFF.

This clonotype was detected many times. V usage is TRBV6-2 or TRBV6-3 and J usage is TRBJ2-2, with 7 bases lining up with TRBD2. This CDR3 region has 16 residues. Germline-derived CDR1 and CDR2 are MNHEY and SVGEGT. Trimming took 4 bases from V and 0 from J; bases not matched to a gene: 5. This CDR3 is CASSFGLDSNTGELFF. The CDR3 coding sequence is TGTGCCAGCAGTTTCGGACTAGACTCGAACACCGGGGAGCTGTTTTTT.

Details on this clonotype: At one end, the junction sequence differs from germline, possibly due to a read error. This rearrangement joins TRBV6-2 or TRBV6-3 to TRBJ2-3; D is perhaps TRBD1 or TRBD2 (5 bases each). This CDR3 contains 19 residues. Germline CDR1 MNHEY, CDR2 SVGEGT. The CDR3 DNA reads TGTGCCAGCAGTTCACCCGTACGACGAACGGGACGGCACACAGATACGCGGTATTTT. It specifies CASSSPVRRTGRHTDTRYF.

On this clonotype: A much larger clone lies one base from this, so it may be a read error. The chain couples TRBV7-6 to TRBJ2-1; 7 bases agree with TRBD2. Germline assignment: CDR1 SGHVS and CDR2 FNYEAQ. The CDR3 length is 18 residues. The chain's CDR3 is CANSFAVSSGAPYNEQFF. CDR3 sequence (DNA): TGTGCCAACAGCTTCGCCGTCTCTAGCGGAGCCCCATACAATGAGCAGTTCTTC. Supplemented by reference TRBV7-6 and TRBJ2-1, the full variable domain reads GAGVSQSPRYKVTKRGQDVALRCDPISGHVSLYWYRQALGQGPEFLTYFNYEAQQDKSGLPNDRFSAERPEGSISTLTIQRTEQRDSAMYRCANSFAVSSGAPYNEQFFGPGTRLTVL.

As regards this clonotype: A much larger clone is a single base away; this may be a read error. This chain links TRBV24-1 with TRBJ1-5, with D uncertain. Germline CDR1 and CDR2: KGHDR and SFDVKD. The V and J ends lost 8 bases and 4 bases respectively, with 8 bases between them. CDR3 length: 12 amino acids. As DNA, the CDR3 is TGTGCCACCAAAGACGGAAATCAGCCCCAGCATTTT. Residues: CATKDGNQPQHF.

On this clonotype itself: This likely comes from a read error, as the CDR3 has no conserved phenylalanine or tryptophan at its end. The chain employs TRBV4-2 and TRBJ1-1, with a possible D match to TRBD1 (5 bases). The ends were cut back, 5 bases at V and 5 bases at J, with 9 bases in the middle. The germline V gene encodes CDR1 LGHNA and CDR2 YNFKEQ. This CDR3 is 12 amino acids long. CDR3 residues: CASSGGGTEAFL. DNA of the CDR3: TGTGCCAGCAGCGGGGGGGGGACTGAAGCTTTCCTT.

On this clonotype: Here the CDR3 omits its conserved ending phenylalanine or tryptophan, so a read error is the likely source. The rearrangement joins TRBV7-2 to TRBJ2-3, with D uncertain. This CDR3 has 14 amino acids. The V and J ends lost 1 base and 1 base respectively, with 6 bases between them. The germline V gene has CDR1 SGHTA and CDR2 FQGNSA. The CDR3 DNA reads TGTGCCAGCAGCTTAGGAGTTGGCACAGATACGCAGTATTCT. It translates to CASSLGVGTDTQYS.

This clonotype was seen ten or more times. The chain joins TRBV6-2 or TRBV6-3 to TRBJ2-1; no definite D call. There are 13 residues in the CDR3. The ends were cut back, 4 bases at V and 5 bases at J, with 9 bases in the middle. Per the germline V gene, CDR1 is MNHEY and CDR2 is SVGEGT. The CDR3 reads CASSLGFNNEQFF. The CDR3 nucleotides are TGTGCCAGCAGTTTGGGCTTCAACAATGAGCAGTTCTTC.